This entry is about one T cell receptor beta chain. The entry originates in a study of T cell clones after liver transplantation. Study-level information: In this trial, immunosuppression withdrawal was attempted within 2 years of liver transplant.

V was shortened by 0 bases and J by 0 bases, with 7 bases between the two germline ends. The CDR3 length is 14 residues. Germline V lookup: CDR1 SGHDT, CDR2 YYEEEE. Sequencing was performed with immunoSEQ multiplex PCR; in TCRdb, only in-frame clones are kept and a portion is missing. This table has 75,000 to 100,000 clones, about 82% appearing once. The sequence was obtained from a human patient who received a liver transplant. The T cells may come from the graft donor. This material consisted of CD4+ T cells from blood, taken approximately 3.5 years after liver transplant. The rearrangement links TRBV5-6 to TRBJ2-7; TRBD2 is a possible D gene (5 bases). The CDR3: CASSLGRSSYEQYF. The CDR3, as DNA: TGTGCCAGCAGCTTGGGGAGGAGCTCCTACGAGCAGTACTTC.